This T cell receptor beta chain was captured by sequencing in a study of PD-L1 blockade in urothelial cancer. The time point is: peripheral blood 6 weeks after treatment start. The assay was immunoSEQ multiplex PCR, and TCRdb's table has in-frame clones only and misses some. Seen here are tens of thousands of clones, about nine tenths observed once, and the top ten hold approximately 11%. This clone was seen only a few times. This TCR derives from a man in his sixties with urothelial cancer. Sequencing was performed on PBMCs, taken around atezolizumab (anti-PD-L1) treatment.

In nucleotides, the CDR3 is TGTGCCATCAGTGGCAGGGGGGATAGCAATCAGCCCCAGCATTTT. Its protein is CAISGRGDSNQPQHF. This chain connects TRBV10-3 to TRBJ1-5, with 7 bases matching TRBD1. V lost 4 bases and J lost 0; bases outside the gene matches: 3. The germline V gene encodes CDR1 ENHRY and CDR2 SYGVKD. This CDR3 comprises 15 residues.